This TCR beta chain is drawn from a study of blood T cell repertoires in COVID-19. The data were produced by immunoSEQ multiplex PCR, yet TCRdb's version contains in-frame clones alone and is incomplete. Here the sample spans 350,000 to 400,000 clones, 86% being singletons. The ends lost 4 bases at V and 5 bases at J; junction bases unmatched: 4. Germline V gene lookup returns CDR1 SGHRS and CDR2 YFSETQ. The CDR3 spans 16 residues. The origin of this receptor is a woman in her sixties with COVID-19, enrolled during active disease. The rearrangement joins TRBV5-1 to TRBJ2-3; 16 positions agree with TRBD2. Sequenced input: peripheral blood. Here the CDR3 reads CASSGTSGGARDTQYF. As DNA, the CDR3 is TGCGCCAGCAGCGGGACTAGCGGGGGGGCCAGAGATACGCAGTATTTT. The full variable domain, with the rest looked up from reference TRBV5-1 and TRBJ2-3, is KAGVTQTPRYLIKTRGQQVTLSCSPISGHRSVSWYQQTPGQGLQFLFEYFSETQRNKGNFPGRFSGRQFSNSRSEMNVSTLELGDSALYLCASSGTSGGARDTQYFGPGTRLTVL.